Below are 9 T cell receptor beta chains sequenced from a single sample in a study of ipilimumab plus nivolumab after autologous stem cell transplantation. Method: immunoSEQ multiplex PCR; TCRdb's copy keeps in-frame clones and lacks some. This sample has 12,000 or so clones, with 75% found just once. Sequenced here: PBMCs, sampled in a trial of ipilimumab plus nivolumab as post-transplant consolidation. These receptors all come from a male donor with multiple myeloma.

The chain carries TRBV28 and TRBJ1-2; D gene ambiguous. The germline V gene has CDR1 MDHEN and CDR2 SYDVKM. The germline V and J ends were trimmed by 10 bases and 8 bases, with 14 bases remaining between them. CDR3 length equals 11 residues. CDR3 in DNA: TGTGCCATCAACCCCGGATACGGCTACACCTTC. Encoded protein: CAINPGYGYTF.

This rearrangement joins TRBV7-2 to TRBJ1-5; D ambiguous. The CDR3 length is 14 residues. Trimming took 1 base from V and 7 from J, leaving 11 bases between them. CDR1 SGHTA and CDR2 FQGNSA come from the germline V gene. The CDR3 sequence is CASSLEAGEQPQHF. In DNA form, the CDR3 reads TGTGCCAGCAGCTTAGAGGCAGGTGAACAGCCCCAGCATTTT.

This clone was seen a few times. The chain joins TRBV30 to TRBJ2-2, with a possible D match to TRBD2 (5 bases). Germline assignment: CDR1 GTSNPN and CDR2 SVGIG (reference sequence). The CDR3 runs to 11 residues. The V gene lost 5 bases and the J gene lost 5 bases, with 6 bases spanning the gap. The CDR3 loop reads CAWGGTGELFF. The CDR3 DNA sequence: TGTGCCTGGGGAGGAACCGGGGAGCTGTTTTTT.

The genes are TRBV5-6 and TRBJ2-7, with a possible D match to TRBD2 (7 bases). CDR3 length equals 15 residues. Per the germline V gene, CDR1 is SGHDT and CDR2 is YYEEEE. Trimming removed 3 bases from V and 6 bases from J, with 19 bases in between. CDR3 nucleotide sequence: TGTGCCAGCAGCTGGCAGGGGCGGGGGAGGGGCGAGCAGTACTTC. Translating it yields CASSWQGRGRGEQYF.

J is TRBJ2-3 and V is TRBV6-4, with D maybe TRBD1 (6 bases). Germline V gene lookup returns CDR1 MRHNA and CDR2 SNTAGT. The CDR3 runs 13 residues. Trimming removed 4 bases at V and 3 bases at J, with 8 bases between. CDR3 protein: CASSGTATDTQYF. The CDR3 DNA is TGTGCCAGCAGTGGGACAGCTACAGATACGCAGTATTTT.

The chain employs TRBV11-1 and TRBJ2-1; 8 nucleotides agree with TRBD1. Germline CDR1 is SGHAT and CDR2 is FQDESV (reference sequence). This CDR3 region has 15 residues. J gave up 4 bases and V 1 base, and 3 bases lay outside the gene matches. The CDR3 loop is CASSLVRTGYNEQFF. Written as DNA, the CDR3 is TGTGCCAGCAGCTTAGTGAGGACAGGGTACAATGAGCAGTTCTTC.

The genes are TRBV7-3 and TRBJ1-5; D call uncertain. The V gene's germline CDR1 is SGHTA and CDR2 FQGTGA. The CDR3 runs 13 residues. Trimming took 5 bases from V and 6 from J, leaving 11 bases between them. The CDR3: CASSPGEGQPQHF. The CDR3 DNA reads as TGTGCCAGCAGCCCCGGGGAGGGTCAGCCCCAGCATTTT.

V usage is TRBV7-3 and J usage is TRBJ1-2; D gene ambiguous. The CDR3 runs 13 residues. The V end was cut by 2 bases, the J end by 8 bases, with 12 bases between. Germline V gene lookup returns CDR1 SGHTA and CDR2 FQGTGA. The CDR3 region has the DNA TGTGCCAGCAGCTTAGAGGGCAGGACGGGCTACACCTTC. Its protein is CASSLEGRTGYTF.

The V call is TRBV2, the J call TRBJ1-4; tentatively, D is TRBD1 (5 bases). CDR1 and CDR2 (germline): SNHLY, FYNNEI. The length of the CDR3 is 15 residues. The germline V and J ends were trimmed by 3 bases and 5 bases, with 13 bases remaining between them. Here the CDR3 reads CASSEERGTNEKLFF. CDR3 in DNA: TGTGCCAGCAGTGAGGAGAGGGGCACCAATGAAAAACTGTTTTTT.